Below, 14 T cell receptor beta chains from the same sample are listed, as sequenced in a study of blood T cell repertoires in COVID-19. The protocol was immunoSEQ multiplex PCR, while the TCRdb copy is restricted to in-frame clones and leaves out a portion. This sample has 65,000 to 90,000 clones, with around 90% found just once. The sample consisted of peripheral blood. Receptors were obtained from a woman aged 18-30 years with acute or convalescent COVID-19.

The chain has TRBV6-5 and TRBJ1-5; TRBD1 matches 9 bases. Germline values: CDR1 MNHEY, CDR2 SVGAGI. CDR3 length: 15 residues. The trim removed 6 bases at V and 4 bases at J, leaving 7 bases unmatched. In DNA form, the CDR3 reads TGTGCCAGCAGCGAGCAGACAGGGGGTAATCAGCCCCAGCATTTT. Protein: CASSEQTGGNQPQHF.

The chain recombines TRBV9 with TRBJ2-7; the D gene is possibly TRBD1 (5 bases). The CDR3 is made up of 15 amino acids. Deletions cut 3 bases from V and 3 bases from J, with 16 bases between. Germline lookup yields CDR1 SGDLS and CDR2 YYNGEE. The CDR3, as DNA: TGTGCCAGCAGCGCTCCCGACAGAAGTTTCTACGAGCAGTACTTC. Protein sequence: CASSAPDRSFYEQYF.

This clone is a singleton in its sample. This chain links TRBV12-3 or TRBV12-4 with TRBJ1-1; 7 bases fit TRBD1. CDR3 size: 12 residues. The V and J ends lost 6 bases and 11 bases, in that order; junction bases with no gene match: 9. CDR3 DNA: TGTGCCAGCAGACCCCCAGGGGGAAGTGCTTTCTTT. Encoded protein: CASRPPGGSAFF.

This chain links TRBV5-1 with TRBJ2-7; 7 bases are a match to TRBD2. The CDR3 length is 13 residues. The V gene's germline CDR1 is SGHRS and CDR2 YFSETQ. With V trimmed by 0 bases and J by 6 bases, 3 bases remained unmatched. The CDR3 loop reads CASSLVASGEQYF. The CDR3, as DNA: TGCGCCAGCAGCTTGGTAGCTAGCGGCGAGCAGTACTTC. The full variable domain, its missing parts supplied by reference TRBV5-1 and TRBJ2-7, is KAGVTQTPRYLIKTRGQQVTLSCSPISGHRSVSWYQQTPGQGLQFLFEYFSETQRNKGNFPGRFSGRQFSNSRSEMNVSTLELGDSALYLCASSLVASGEQYFGPGTRLTVT.

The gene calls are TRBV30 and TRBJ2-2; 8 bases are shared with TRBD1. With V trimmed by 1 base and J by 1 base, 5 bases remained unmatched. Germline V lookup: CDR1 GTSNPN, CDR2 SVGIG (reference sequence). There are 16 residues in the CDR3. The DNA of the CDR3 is TGTGCCTGGAGTGATAGGGGGACAGGGAACACCGGGGAGCTGTTTTTT. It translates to CAWSDRGTGNTGELFF. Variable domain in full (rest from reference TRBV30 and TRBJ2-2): SQTIHQWPATLVQPVGSPLSLECTVEGTSNPNLYWYRQAAGRGLQLLFYSVGIGQISSEVPQNLSASRPQDRQFILSSKKLLLSDSGFYLCAWSDRGTGNTGELFFGEGSRLTVL.

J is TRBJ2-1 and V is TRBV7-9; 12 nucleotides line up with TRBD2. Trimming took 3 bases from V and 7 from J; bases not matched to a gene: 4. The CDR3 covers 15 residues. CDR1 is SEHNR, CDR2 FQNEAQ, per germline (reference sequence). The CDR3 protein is CASSFGLAGSNEQFF. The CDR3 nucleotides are TGTGCCAGCAGCTTCGGACTAGCGGGATCAAATGAGCAGTTCTTC.

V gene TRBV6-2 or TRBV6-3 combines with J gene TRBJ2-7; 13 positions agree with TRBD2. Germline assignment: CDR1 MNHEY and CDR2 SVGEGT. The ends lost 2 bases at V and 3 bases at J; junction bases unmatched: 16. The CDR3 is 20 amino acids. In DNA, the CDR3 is TGTGCCAGCAGTTACACACATCCGGGACTAGCGGGAAGCGACTACTACGAGCAGTACTTC. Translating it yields CASSYTHPGLAGSDYYEQYF.

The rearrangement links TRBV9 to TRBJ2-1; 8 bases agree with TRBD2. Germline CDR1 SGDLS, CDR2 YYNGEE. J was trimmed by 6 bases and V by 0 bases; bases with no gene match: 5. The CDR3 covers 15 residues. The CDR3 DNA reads TGTGCCAGCAGCGTAGGGATCGGGGGGGCCAATGAGCAGTTCTTC. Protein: CASSVGIGGANEQFF.

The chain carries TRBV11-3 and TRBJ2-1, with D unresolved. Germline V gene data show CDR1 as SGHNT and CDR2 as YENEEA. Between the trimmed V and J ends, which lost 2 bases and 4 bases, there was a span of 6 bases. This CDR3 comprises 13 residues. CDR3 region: CASSLFRYNEQFF. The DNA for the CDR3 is TGTGCCAGCAGCTTATTTAGATACAATGAGCAGTTCTTC. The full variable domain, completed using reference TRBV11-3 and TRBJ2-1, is EAGVVQSPRYKIIEKKQPVAFWCNPISGHNTLYWYLQNLGQGPELLIRYENEEAVDDSQLPKDRFSAERLKGVDSTLKIQPAELGDSAVYLCASSLFRYNEQFFGPGTRLTVL.

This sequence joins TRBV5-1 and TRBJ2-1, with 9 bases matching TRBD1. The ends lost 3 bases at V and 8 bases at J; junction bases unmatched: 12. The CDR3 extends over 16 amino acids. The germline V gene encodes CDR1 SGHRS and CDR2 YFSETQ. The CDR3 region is CASSWQGTGHGDEQFF. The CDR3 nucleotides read TGCGCCAGCAGCTGGCAAGGGACAGGGCATGGGGATGAGCAGTTCTTC.

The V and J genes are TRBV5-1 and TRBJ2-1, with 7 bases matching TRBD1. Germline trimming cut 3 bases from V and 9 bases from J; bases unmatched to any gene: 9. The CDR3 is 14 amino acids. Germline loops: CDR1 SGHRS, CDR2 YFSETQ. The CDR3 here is CASSSDRELTEQFF. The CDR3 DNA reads TGCGCCAGCAGCTCCGACAGGGAACTCACTGAGCAGTTCTTC.

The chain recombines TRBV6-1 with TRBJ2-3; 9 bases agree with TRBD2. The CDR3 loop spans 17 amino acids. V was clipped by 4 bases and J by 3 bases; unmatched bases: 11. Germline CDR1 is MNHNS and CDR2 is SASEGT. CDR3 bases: TGTGCCAGCAGTGCTACCCGACTAGCGGTAGGAACAGATACGCAGTATTTT. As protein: CASSATRLAVGTDTQYF.

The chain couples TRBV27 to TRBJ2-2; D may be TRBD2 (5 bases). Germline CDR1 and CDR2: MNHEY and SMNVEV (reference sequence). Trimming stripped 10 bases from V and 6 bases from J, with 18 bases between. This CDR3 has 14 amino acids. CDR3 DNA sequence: TGTGCCACCCGCCCCGAGGGTTGGTCCGGGGAGCTGTTTTTT. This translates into CATRPEGWSGELFF.

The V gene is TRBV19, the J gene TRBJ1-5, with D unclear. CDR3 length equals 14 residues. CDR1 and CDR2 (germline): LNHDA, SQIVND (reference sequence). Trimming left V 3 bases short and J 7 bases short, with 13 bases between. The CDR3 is CASSISGYNQPQHF. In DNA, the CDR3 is TGTGCCAGTAGTATTTCAGGCTACAACCAGCCCCAGCATTTT.